These 17 T cell receptor beta chains were sequenced from one sample in a study of T cells after yellow fever vaccination. Each CDR3 protein is one row after TCRdb ran MiXCR on the 5' RACE reads. The table has fewer than 20,000 distinct CDR3 sequences, about 4.1% seen once. The input for sequencing was PBMCs, either bulk or a sorted T-cell subset (CD4+, CD8+, memory, or dextramer-sorted; not recorded which), taken 15 days after the yellow fever booster vaccination. Receptor source: a man aged 25 to 40 who received the YFV17D yellow fever vaccine.

By sample share, this clonotype is medium-sized. The chain uses TRBV7-9 and TRBJ1-1; no clear D gene. The CDR3 is 13 residues long. Germline loops: CDR1 SEHNR, CDR2 FQNEAQ (reference sequence). The V and J ends lost 0 bases and 7 bases respectively, with 9 bases between them. The CDR3 here is CASSLAGIDEAFF. In nucleotides, the CDR3 is TGTGCCAGCAGCTTAGCAGGGATTGATGAAGCTTTCTTT.

This clonotype came up many times. This chain connects TRBV19 to TRBJ2-3, with D perhaps TRBD2 (5 bases). The V end lost 6 bases, the J end lost 1 base, and 14 bases lay between the germline ends. The CDR3 length is 15 residues. CDR1 LNHDA and CDR2 SQIVND come from the germline V gene (reference sequence). The CDR3 is CASSRLAPRTDTQYF. CDR3 DNA: TGTGCCAGTAGCCGCCTAGCACCTCGCACAGATACGCAGTATTTT.

Many counts were recorded for this clonotype. This chain joins TRBV20-1 and TRBJ2-3, with D unclear. Germline CDR1 and CDR2: DFQATT and SNEGSKA (reference sequence). The CDR3 sequence is 14 residues long. The V end lost 6 bases, the J end lost 2 bases, and 15 bases lay between the germline ends. The CDR3 DNA follows: TGCAGTGCCCCCAAGGGCTTGTACACAGATACGCAGTATTTT. Its protein product is CSAPKGLYTDTQYF.

This clonotype was observed at least ten times. The chain carries TRBV15 and TRBJ2-2, with a weak D call TRBD2 (6 bases). This CDR3 comprises 16 residues. CDR1 LNHNV and CDR2 YYDKDF come from the germline V gene (reference sequence). Trimming pared 7 bases from V and 5 bases from J, leaving 20 bases between. CDR3 sequence reads: CATTLKGGMNTGELFF. In DNA form, the CDR3 reads TGTGCCACCACCCTAAAAGGCGGGATGAATACCGGGGAGCTGTTTTTT.

This clonotype has a count of ten or more. CDR3 residues: CASIGQSYEQYF. The DNA of the CDR3 is TGTGCCAGCATAGGCCAGTCCTACGAGCAGTACTTC. This sequence joins TRBV28 and TRBJ2-7; no clear D gene. Per germline, CDR1 MDHEN and CDR2 SYDVKM. CDR3 length: 12 amino acids. V was pared by 7 bases and J by 1 base, with 8 bases between.

At least ten counts were recorded for this clonotype. The chain carries TRBV5-8 and TRBJ2-2; 9 bases are shared with TRBD2. With 4 bases clipped from V and 7 bases from J, the junction kept 11 bases outside the gene matches. The germline CDR1 and CDR2 sequences are SGHTS and YDEGEE. The CDR3 extends over 16 amino acids. CDR3 nucleotides: TGTGCCAGCAGCCCGCCGGGACTAGCTCCACTCGGGGAGCTGTTTTTT. It is translated as CASSPPGLAPLGELFF.

This clonotype was observed at least ten times. V usage is TRBV20-1 and J usage is TRBJ2-3; D ambiguous. The V and J ends lost 3 bases and 5 bases respectively, with 6 bases between them. The germline CDR1 and CDR2 sequences are DFQATT and SNEGSKA (reference sequence). The CDR3 sequence is 11 residues long. CDR3 sequence: CSASVVDTQYF. CDR3 coding DNA: TGCAGTGCTAGTGTAGTAGATACGCAGTATTTT.

This clonotype was recorded many times. The gene calls are TRBV20-1 and TRBJ2-7, with a tentative D call TRBD1 (5 bases). Trimming stripped 1 base from V and 2 bases from J, with 12 bases between. This CDR3 region has 14 residues. The germline V gene encodes CDR1 DFQATT and CDR2 SNEGSKA (reference sequence). CDR3 sequence: CSARGPQGTYEQYF. The CDR3 bases are TGCAGTGCTAGAGGTCCGCAGGGAACCTACGAGCAGTACTTC.

This clonotype occurred a few times. The gene calls are TRBV2 and TRBJ2-2; TRBD2 matches at 10 bases. After removal of 8 bases from V and 3 bases from J, the junction contained 18 bases not matched to a gene. Germline V gene data show CDR1 as SNHLY and CDR2 as FYNNEI. The CDR3 has 19 amino acids. The CDR3 DNA reads TGTGCCAGCTGTTTTCCTAGCGGGAGAGGGATCGGTCACACCGGGGAGCTGTTTTTT. Translation: CASCFPSGRGIGHTGELFF. Full variable domain (remainder filled in from reference TRBV2 and TRBJ2-2): EPEVTQTPSHQVTQMGQEVILRCVPISNHLYFYWYRQILGQKVEFLVSFYNNEISEKSEIFDDQFSVERPDGSNFTLKIRSTKLEDSAMYFCASCFPSGRGIGHTGELFFGEGSRLTVL.

This clonotype was found many times. The chain combines TRBV7-2 with TRBJ1-5; 9 nucleotides match TRBD1. Germline V lookup: CDR1 SGHTA, CDR2 FQGNSA. This CDR3 comprises 17 residues. With V trimmed by 0 bases and J by 4 bases, 7 bases remained unmatched. The CDR3 loop is CASSLAPGTGTNQPQHF. The CDR3 DNA follows: TGTGCCAGCAGCTTAGCCCCCGGGACAGGGACTAATCAGCCCCAGCATTTT.

This clonotype was detected many times. The rearrangement joins TRBV7-9 to TRBJ1-2; D unresolved. Looked up from germline, CDR1 is SEHNR and CDR2 is FQNEAQ (reference sequence). The V and J ends lost 6 bases and 3 bases respectively, with 20 bases between them. This CDR3 has 16 amino acids. CDR3 coding DNA: TGTGCCAGCAGACCTTCGGGCGGGCGTAAGCACTATGGCTACACCTTC. Encoded protein: CASRPSGGRKHYGYTF.

This clonotype appeared many times. This chain uses TRBV12-3 or TRBV12-4 with TRBJ2-7; 8 bases agree with TRBD1. V was pared by 6 bases and J by 4 bases, with 14 bases of the junction left unmatched. This CDR3 contains 16 residues. CDR3 DNA: TGTGCCAGCAGCCGCCCTCGGACAGGGTCAAGGTACGAGCAGTACTTC. The encoded protein is CASSRPRTGSRYEQYF.

Ten or more counts support this clonotype. The chain couples TRBV11-2 to TRBJ2-2, with 7 bases that match TRBD2. There are 16 residues in the CDR3. In germline, CDR1 is SGHAT, CDR2 FQNNGV. J gave up 3 bases and V 8 bases, and 12 bases lay outside the gene matches. The CDR3 loop is CASAVLAGAHTGELFF. CDR3 DNA sequence: TGTGCCAGCGCCGTTTTGGCGGGAGCGCACACCGGGGAGCTGTTTTTT.

The table lists this clonotype with many counts. This chain uses TRBV20-1 with TRBJ1-1; D is unresolved. CDR1 and CDR2 from the germline V gene are DFQATT and SNEGSKA (reference sequence). CDR3 length: 14 amino acids. V gave up 2 bases and J gave up 2 bases, with 12 bases separating them. The CDR3 DNA reads as TGCAGTGCTAGAACTGCGGGGAAAAACACTGAAGCTTTCTTT. As protein: CSARTAGKNTEAFF.

This clonotype was counted many times. This chain connects TRBV20-1 to TRBJ1-5; tentative D call: TRBD1 (5 bases). V lost 3 bases to trimming and J lost 2 bases, with 11 bases between them. This CDR3 region has 14 residues. Germline assignment: CDR1 DFQATT and CDR2 SNEGSKA (reference sequence). Here the CDR3 reads CSASVGPGNQPQHF. DNA of the CDR3: TGCAGTGCTAGTGTGGGGCCGGGCAATCAGCCCCAGCATTTT.

Many counts were recorded for this clonotype. V and J are TRBV4-3 and TRBJ2-5; 11 bases agree with TRBD1. The CDR3 covers 17 residues. V shed 4 bases and J 1 base; nucleotides not matched to a gene: 8. The germline gives CDR1 LGHNA, CDR2 YSLEER. The CDR3 DNA reads TGCGCCAGCAGCCCCAGGGCCGGGACAGGGGGCCAAGAGACCCAGTACTTC. It codes for CASSPRAGTGGQETQYF.

This clonotype was recorded many times. The rearrangement uses TRBV11-2 and TRBJ2-6; D is possibly TRBD2 (5 bases). CDR1 SGHAT and CDR2 FQNNGV come from the germline V gene. The V gene lost 5 bases and the J gene lost 0 bases, with 8 bases spanning the gap. The CDR3 consists of 15 residues. CDR3 nucleotides: TGTGCCAGCAGCCCAGGAGGCTCTGGGGCCAACGTCCTGACTTTC. It encodes CASSPGGSGANVLTF.